The 4 T cell receptor beta chains below were found in one sample sequenced in a study of shared clonotypes between healthy human individuals. TCRdb's copy holds only in-frame clones and misses some; the assay was immunoSEQ multiplex PCR. The sample contains around 600,000 clones, roughly 98% of which appear only once. Terminally differentiated effector memory CD45RA+ cells were left out of the naive CD8 fraction, which was CD45RO-negative and positively selected for CCR7. The specimen sequenced was naive CD8+ T cells sorted from blood. These receptors came from a man aged 30 to 45 in good health.

Only one count was recorded for this clone. The chain links TRBV11-2 to TRBJ1-1; D is unresolved. The CDR3 is 11 amino acids. The V gene lost 3 bases and the J gene lost 8 bases, with 7 bases spanning the gap. Germline V gives CDR1 SGHAT, CDR2 FQNNGV. CDR3: CASSLGREAFF. CDR3 in DNA: TGTGCCAGCAGCTTGGGGAGAGAAGCTTTCTTT.

Here the CDR3 DNA reads TGTGCCAGCAGATCTATCGGGGAGAATGAGCAGTTCTTC. It codes for CASRSIGENEQFF. The chain carries TRBV7-9 and TRBJ2-1, with TRBD2 as a possible D gene (5 bases). The CDR3 has 13 residues. Germline CDR1 SEHNR, CDR2 FQNEAQ (reference sequence). Trimming took 6 bases from V and 7 from J, leaving 13 bases between them.

The chain couples TRBV7-9 to TRBJ2-7, with a possible D match to TRBD1 (5 bases). This CDR3 comprises 13 residues. V was trimmed by 5 bases and J by 3 bases, leaving 11 bases between them. Germline CDR1 SEHNR, CDR2 FQNEAQ (reference sequence). CDR3 loop: CASSIFDSYEQYF. DNA for the CDR3: TGTGCCAGCAGCATATTTGACAGCTACGAGCAGTACTTC.

The chain has TRBV2 and TRBJ2-7; weak D call: TRBD2 (6 bases). The V gene lost 7 bases and the J gene lost 5 bases, with 21 bases spanning the gap. The CDR3 length is 15 residues. From germline, CDR1 is SNHLY and CDR2 FYNNEI. The CDR3 DNA follows: TGTGCCAGCATTAGCGGATTTGGGGCTAAGGACGAGCAGTACTTC. Protein sequence: CASISGFGAKDEQYF.